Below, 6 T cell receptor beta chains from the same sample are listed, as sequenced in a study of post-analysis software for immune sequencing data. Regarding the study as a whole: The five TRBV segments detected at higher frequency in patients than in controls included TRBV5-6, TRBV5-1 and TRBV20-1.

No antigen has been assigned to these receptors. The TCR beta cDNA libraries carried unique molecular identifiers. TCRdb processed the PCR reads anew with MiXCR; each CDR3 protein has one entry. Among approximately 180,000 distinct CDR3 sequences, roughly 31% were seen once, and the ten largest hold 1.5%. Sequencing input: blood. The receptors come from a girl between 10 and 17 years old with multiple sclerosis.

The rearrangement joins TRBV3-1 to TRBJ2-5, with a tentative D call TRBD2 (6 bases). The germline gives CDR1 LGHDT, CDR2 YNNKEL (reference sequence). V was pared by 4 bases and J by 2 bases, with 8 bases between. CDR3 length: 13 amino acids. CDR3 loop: CASSRDWQETQYF. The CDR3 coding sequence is TGTGCCAGCAGCCGGGACTGGCAAGAGACCCAGTACTTC.

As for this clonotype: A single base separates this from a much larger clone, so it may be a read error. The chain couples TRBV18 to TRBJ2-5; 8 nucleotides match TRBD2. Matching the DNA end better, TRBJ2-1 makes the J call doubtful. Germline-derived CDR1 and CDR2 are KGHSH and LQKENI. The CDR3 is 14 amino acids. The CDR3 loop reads CASSLLADQETQFF. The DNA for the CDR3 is TGTGCCAGCTCACTACTAGCGGACCAAGAGACCCAGTTCTTC.

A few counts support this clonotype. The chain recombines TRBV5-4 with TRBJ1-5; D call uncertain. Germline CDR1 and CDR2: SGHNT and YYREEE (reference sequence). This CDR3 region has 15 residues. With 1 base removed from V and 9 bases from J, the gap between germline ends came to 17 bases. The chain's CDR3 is CASSLKNSCPWPQHF. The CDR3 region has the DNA TGTGCCAGCAGCTTGAAGAACAGTTGCCCGTGGCCCCAGCATTTT.

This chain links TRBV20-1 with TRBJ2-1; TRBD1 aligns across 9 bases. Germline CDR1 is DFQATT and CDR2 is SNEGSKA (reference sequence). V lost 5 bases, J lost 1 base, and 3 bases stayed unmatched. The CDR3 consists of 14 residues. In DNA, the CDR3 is TGCAGTGCTCGGGACAGGGCGTCCTACAATGAGCAGTTCTTC. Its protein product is CSARDRASYNEQFF.

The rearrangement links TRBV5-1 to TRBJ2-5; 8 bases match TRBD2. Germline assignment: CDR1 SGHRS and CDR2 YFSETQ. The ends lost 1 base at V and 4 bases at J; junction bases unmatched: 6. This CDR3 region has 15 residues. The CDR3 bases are TGCGCCAGCAGCTTGACAGCGGGAGTTGGAGAGACCCAGTACTTC. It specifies CASSLTAGVGETQYF. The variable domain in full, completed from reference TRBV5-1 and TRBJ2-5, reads KAGVTQTPRYLIKTRGQQVTLSCSPISGHRSVSWYQQTPGQGLQFLFEYFSETQRNKGNFPGRFSGRQFSNSRSEMNVSTLELGDSALYLCASSLTAGVGETQYFGPGTRLLVL.

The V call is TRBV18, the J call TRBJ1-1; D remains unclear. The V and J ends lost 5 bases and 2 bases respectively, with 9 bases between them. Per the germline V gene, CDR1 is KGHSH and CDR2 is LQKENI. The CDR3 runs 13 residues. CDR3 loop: CASSSSHNTEAFF. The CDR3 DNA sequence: TGTGCCAGCTCAAGTTCCCACAACACTGAAGCTTTCTTT.